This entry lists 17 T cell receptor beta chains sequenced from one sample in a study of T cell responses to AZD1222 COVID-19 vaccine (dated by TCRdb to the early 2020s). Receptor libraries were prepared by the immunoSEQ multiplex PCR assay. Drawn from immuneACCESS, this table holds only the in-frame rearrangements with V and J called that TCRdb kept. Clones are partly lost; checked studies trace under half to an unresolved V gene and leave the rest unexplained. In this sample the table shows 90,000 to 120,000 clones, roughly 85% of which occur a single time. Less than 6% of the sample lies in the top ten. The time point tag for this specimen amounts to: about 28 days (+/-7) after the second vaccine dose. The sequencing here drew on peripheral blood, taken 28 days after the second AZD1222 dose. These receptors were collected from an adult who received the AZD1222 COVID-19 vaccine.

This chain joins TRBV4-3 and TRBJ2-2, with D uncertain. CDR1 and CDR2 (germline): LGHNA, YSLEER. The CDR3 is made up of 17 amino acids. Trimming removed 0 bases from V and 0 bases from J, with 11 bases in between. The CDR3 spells CASSQDRRHANTGELFF. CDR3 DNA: TGCGCCAGCAGCCAAGATCGTAGACACGCGAACACCGGGGAGCTGTTTTTT.

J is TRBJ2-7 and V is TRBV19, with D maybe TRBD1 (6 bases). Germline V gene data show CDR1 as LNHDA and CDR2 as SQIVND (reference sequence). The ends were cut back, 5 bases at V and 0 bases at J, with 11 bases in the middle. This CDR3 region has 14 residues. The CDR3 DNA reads TGTGCCAGTAGTCCGAACAGGGACTCCTACGAGCAGTACTTC. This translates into CASSPNRDSYEQYF.

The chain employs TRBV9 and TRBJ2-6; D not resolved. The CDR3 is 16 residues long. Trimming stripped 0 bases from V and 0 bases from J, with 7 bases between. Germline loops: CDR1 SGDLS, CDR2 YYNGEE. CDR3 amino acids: CASSVVTDSGANVLTF. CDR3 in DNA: TGTGCCAGCAGCGTAGTGACGGACTCTGGGGCCAACGTCCTGACTTTC.

CDR3 nucleotide sequence: TGTGCCAGCAGTTTTTCAGGCGGGGGGGTTCGGGAGACCCAGTACTTC. Translation: CASSFSGGGVRETQYF. V usage is TRBV27 and J usage is TRBJ2-5; 9 bases are shared with TRBD2. The CDR3 totals 16 residues. V was clipped by 3 bases and J by 5 bases; unmatched bases: 10. Germline CDR1 is MNHEY and CDR2 is SMNVEV (reference sequence).

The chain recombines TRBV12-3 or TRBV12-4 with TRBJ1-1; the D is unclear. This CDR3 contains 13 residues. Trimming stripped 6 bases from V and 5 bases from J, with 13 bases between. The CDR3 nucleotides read TGTGCCAGCAGAAGGGAGATTGGGACTGAAGCTTTCTTT. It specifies CASRREIGTEAFF.

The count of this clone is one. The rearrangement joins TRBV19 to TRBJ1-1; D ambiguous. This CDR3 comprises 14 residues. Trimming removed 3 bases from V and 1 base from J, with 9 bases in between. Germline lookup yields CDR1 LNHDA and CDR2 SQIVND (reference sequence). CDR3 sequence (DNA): TGTGCCAGTAGTATTGGCTCGGGGAACACTGAAGCTTTCTTT. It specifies CASSIGSGNTEAFF.

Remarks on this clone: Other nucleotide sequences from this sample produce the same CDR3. The CDR3 DNA reads TGTGCCAGCAGCACAGGGGGGTACACTGAAGCTTTCTTT. Protein: CASSTGGYTEAFF. This rearrangement joins TRBV12-3 or TRBV12-4 to TRBJ1-1; the match to TRBD1 covers 8 bases. The length of the CDR3 is 13 residues. Trimming cost V 6 bases and J 3 bases; bases outside gene matches: 3.

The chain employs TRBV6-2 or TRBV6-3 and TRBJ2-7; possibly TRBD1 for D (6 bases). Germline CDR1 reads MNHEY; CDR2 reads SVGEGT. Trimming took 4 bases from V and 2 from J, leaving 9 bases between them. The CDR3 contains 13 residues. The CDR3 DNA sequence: TGTGCCAGCAGTTGGGACATTACCTACGAGCAGTACTTC. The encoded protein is CASSWDITYEQYF.

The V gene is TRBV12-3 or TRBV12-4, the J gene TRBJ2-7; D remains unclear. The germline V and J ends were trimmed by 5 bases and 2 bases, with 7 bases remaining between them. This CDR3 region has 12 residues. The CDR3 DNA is TGTGCCAGCAGTCGGGCTACCTACGAGCAGTACTTC. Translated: CASSRATYEQYF.

The CDR3 protein is CASSLGADNEQFF. CDR3 in DNA: TGTGCCAGCAGCTTGGGAGCTGACAATGAGCAGTTCTTC. This sequence joins TRBV5-4 and TRBJ2-1; D call uncertain. The CDR3 consists of 13 residues. V gave up 0 bases and J gave up 5 bases, with 6 bases separating them. Germline V gene lookup returns CDR1 SGHNT and CDR2 YYREEE (reference sequence).

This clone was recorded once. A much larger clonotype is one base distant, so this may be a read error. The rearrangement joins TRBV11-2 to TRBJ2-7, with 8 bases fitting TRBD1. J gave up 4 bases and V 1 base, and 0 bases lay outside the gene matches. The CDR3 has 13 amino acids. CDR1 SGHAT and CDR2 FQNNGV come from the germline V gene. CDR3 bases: TGTGCCAGCAGCTTAGGGACAGGGTACGAGCAGTACTTC. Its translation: CASSLGTGYEQYF.

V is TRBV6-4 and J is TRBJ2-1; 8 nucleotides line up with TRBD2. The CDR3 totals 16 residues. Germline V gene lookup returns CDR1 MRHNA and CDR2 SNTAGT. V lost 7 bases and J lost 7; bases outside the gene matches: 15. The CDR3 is CASTRDPGGLGNEQFF. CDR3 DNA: TGTGCCAGCACCAGAGACCCGGGAGGGCTCGGAAATGAGCAGTTCTTC.

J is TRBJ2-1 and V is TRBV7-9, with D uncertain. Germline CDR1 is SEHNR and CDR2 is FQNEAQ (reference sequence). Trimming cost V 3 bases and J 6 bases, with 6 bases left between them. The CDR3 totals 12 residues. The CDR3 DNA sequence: TGTGCCAGCAGCTTTAGTCCCAATGAGCAGTTCTTC. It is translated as CASSFSPNEQFF.

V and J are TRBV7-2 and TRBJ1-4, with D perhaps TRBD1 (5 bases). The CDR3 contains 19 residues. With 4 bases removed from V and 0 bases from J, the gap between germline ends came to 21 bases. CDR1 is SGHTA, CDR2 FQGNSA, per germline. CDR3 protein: CASSSMAGHLTATNEKLFF. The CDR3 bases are TGTGCCAGCAGCTCTATGGCGGGGCATCTAACTGCAACTAATGAAAAACTGTTTTTT.

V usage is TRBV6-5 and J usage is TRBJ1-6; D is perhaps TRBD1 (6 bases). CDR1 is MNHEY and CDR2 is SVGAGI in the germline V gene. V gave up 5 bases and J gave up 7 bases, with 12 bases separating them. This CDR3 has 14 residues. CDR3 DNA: TGTGCCAGCAGTCCGGACAGACTCAATTCACCCCTCCACTTT. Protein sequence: CASSPDRLNSPLHF.

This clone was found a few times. CDR3: CATSDHAAGEEQYF. The CDR3 DNA reads as TGTGCCACCAGTGATCATGCGGCAGGGGAAGAGCAGTACTTC. The chain recombines TRBV24-1 with TRBJ2-7; D is perhaps TRBD1 (6 bases). CDR1 KGHDR and CDR2 SFDVKD come from the germline V gene. Between the trimmed V and J ends, which lost 3 bases and 7 bases, there was a span of 15 bases. CDR3 length equals 14 residues.

This CDR3 reads CAWSDPPAGGSTDTQYF. The CDR3 nucleotides read TGTGCCTGGAGTGACCCCCCGGCGGGGGGGAGCACAGATACGCAGTATTTT. The chain carries TRBV30 and TRBJ2-3; TRBD2 agrees at 9 bases. Germline V gene data show CDR1 as GTSNPN and CDR2 as SVGIG (reference sequence). This CDR3 spans 17 amino acids. Trimming cost V 1 base and J 0 bases; bases outside gene matches: 8.